What follows are 6 T cell receptor beta chains derived from one specimen sequenced in a study of tumor-infiltrating lymphocytes in localized non-small cell lung cancer. Here immunoSEQ multiplex PCR was the method, and the copy in TCRdb shows in-frame clones only, minus some. The sample lists thousands of clones, 65% to 80% occurring once. Sequencing input: uninvolved lung tissue not adjacent to the tumor. The origin of the receptors is a human donor with non-small cell lung cancer.

This chain links TRBV6-5 with TRBJ2-7; 7 positions match TRBD1. CDR3 size: 15 residues. V lost 4 bases and J lost 2; bases outside the gene matches: 8. CDR1 MNHEY and CDR2 SVGAGI come from the germline V gene. The CDR3 reads CASSSTGTDPYEQYF. CDR3 DNA: TGTGCCAGCAGTTCCACTGGGACAGACCCCTACGAGCAGTACTTC.

The J gene is TRBJ2-3, the V gene TRBV5-1; D unresolved. The CDR3 has 13 amino acids. The germline V gene encodes CDR1 SGHRS and CDR2 YFSETQ. Trimming cost V 2 bases and J 3 bases, with 7 bases left between them. The CDR3 here is CASSLAGTDTQYF. As DNA, the CDR3 is TGCGCCAGCAGCTTAGCTGGGACAGATACGCAGTATTTT.

The rearrangement joins TRBV4-3 to TRBJ2-5; 7 bases match TRBD2. J gave up 5 bases and V 4 bases, and 4 bases lay outside the gene matches. CDR1 and CDR2 from the germline V gene are LGHNA and YSLEER. This CDR3 contains 13 residues. The CDR3 loop is CASSPAGVETQYF. The CDR3 DNA is TGCGCCAGCAGCCCTGCGGGAGTGGAGACCCAGTACTTC.

This clone showed up just a few times. The chain joins TRBV19 to TRBJ2-2; no clear D gene. Germline-derived CDR1 and CDR2 are LNHDA and SQIVND (reference sequence). This CDR3 is 13 amino acids long. V shed 10 bases and J shed 0 bases, with 9 bases lying between them. Here the CDR3 DNA reads TGTGCCACTTCTGACGCGAACACCGGGGAGCTGTTTTTT. Its protein product is CATSDANTGELFF.

Turning to this clone: The junction departs from the called germline gene at one end, perhaps through a read error. The rearrangement joins TRBV7-2 to TRBJ2-7; TRBD2 aligns across 13 bases. This CDR3 has 15 amino acids. Germline-derived CDR1 and CDR2 are SGHTA and FQGNSA. The CDR3 nucleotides are TGTGCCAGCAGCCCCCAACCCGGACTAGCGGGGGCCCAAGACTTC. It translates to CASSPQPGLAGAQDF.

A few counts support this clone. The chain joins TRBV6-6 to TRBJ1-1, with 7 bases matching TRBD1. Germline lookup yields CDR1 MNHNY and CDR2 SVGAGI (reference sequence). The junction had 2 bases not matched to a gene; V was cut back by 5 bases and J by 5 bases. The CDR3 has 12 residues. CDR3 sequence: CASSHRGTEAFF. The CDR3 nucleotides read TGTGCCAGCAGTCACAGGGGAACTGAAGCTTTCTTT.